This T cell receptor (beta chain) originates from a study of metastatic and nonmetastatic thyroid tumors. Study details: The study looked at repertoires side by side in blood and in tumor or nodule tissue from malignant and benign thyroid patients.

Regarding this clone: Its cognate antigen is unknown.

Study processing details: It was from CDR3 differences across clinicopathological groups that a distant-metastasis classifier for papillary thyroid cancer was built. TCRdb re-clonotyped the PCR reads via MiXCR. TCRdb, rather than the study authors, made the V and J calls. The data hold fewer than 40,000 clones, with about 30% observed a single time. CDR1 and CDR2 from the germline V gene are ENHRY and SYGVKD. The length of the CDR3 is 13 residues. The V and J ends lost 4 bases and 7 bases respectively, with 14 bases between them. Patients had received no treatment of any kind before thyroid surgery. Overall study results and limits: As reported, TCR beta diversity in blood and tumor was significantly higher in malignant thyroid tumors than in benign nodules.

Sequencing was carried out using blood. This TCR derives from a female donor with papillary thyroid cancer or a benign thyroid nodule (not recorded which). Some clones in this sample may be carry-over from other donors' samples. The chain carries TRBV10-3 and TRBJ2-7; D is perhaps TRBD2 (5 bases). The CDR3 reads CAISAGMDREQYF. CDR3 coding DNA: TGTGCCATCAGTGCGGGGATGGACCGGGAGCAGTACTTC.